These 23 T cell receptor beta chains came from one sample sequenced in a study of T-cell memory formation after mild COVID-19 (dated by TCRdb to about 2021). The library relied on 5' RACE. Sequenced using an Illumina NovaSeq 6000. TCRdb reanalyzed the raw reads on its own, using fastp at Q25 for trimming and MiXCR for clone calling, and kept in-frame beta chains. Rows are combined by CDR3 protein, so each entry shows the most common genes and DNA. The sample table contains around 200,000 distinct CDR3 sequences; only one count was recorded for under 30% of them. Roughly 10% of the sample comes from the top ten. Sample: PBMCs or a T cell subset sorted from them (not recorded which). The receptors derive from an adult woman who had mild COVID-19 (a few samples of this study predate the infection). The sample titles of this study are shuffled in the database, so cell type and time point are left out; the donor was told from shared clones.

V is TRBV5-1 and J is TRBJ2-3; D tentatively reads TRBD1 or TRBD2 (6 bases each). The V gene's germline CDR1 is SGHRS and CDR2 YFSETQ. The ends were cut back, 4 bases at V and 5 bases at J, with 23 bases in the middle. This CDR3 region has 17 residues. CDR3 residues: CASSRTPGAINVDTQYF. As DNA, the CDR3 is TGCGCCAGCAGCCGGACCCCGGGGGCCATCAACGTAGATACGCAGTATTTT.

This chain links TRBV18 with TRBJ2-7, with D tentatively TRBD1 or TRBD2 (5 bases each). CDR1 and CDR2 from the germline V gene are KGHSH and LQKENI. The V end lost 3 bases, the J end lost 4 bases, and 10 bases lay between the germline ends. CDR3 length: 13 residues. This chain's CDR3 is CASSPGTRYEQYF. CDR3 DNA sequence: TGTGCCAGCTCACCCGGGACCCGATACGAGCAGTACTTC.

This clonotype has a handful of counts. The gene calls are TRBV3-1 and TRBJ2-5, with TRBD2 matching 8 bases. The length of the CDR3 is 16 residues. Germline lookup yields CDR1 LGHDT and CDR2 YNNKEL (reference sequence). V gave up 1 base and J gave up 2 bases; unmatched junction bases: 6. The CDR3 here is CASSQGARGGQETQYF. The CDR3 nucleotides are TGTGCCAGCAGCCAAGGGGCCCGGGGGGGACAAGAGACCCAGTACTTC.

Only a few counts were recorded for this clonotype. V usage is TRBV10-3 and J usage is TRBJ1-2, with TRBD1 as a possible D gene (5 bases). CDR1 is ENHRY, CDR2 SYGVKD, per germline. Between the trimmed V and J ends, which lost 2 bases and 4 bases, there was a span of 17 bases. This CDR3 is built from 16 residues. For the CDR3, the DNA is TGTGCCATCAGTGAGCGGGCGGCAGGGAAGTTCTATGGCTACACCTTC. Translated, it gives CAISERAAGKFYGYTF.

V and J are TRBV24-1 and TRBJ2-2; D may be TRBD1 (5 bases). The length of the CDR3 is 16 residues. With 0 bases removed from V and 0 bases from J, the gap between germline ends came to 7 bases. Germline loops: CDR1 KGHDR, CDR2 SFDVKD. The CDR3, as DNA: TGTGCCACCAGTGATTTGTGGGGCGCGAACACCGGGGAGCTGTTTTTT. Translation: CATSDLWGANTGELFF.

The V gene is TRBV4-1, the J gene TRBJ2-1, with 8 positions matching TRBD2. Germline V gives CDR1 MGHRA, CDR2 YSYEKL. The CDR3 runs 17 residues. The J segment lost 0 bases and the V segment lost 0 bases, leaving 4 bases of the junction unmatched. The CDR3 DNA sequence: TGCGCCAGCAGCCAAGATAACAGCGGGGGCTCCTACAATGAGCAGTTCTTC. It encodes CASSQDNSGGSYNEQFF.

V is TRBV29-1 and J is TRBJ2-1; D might be TRBD2 (5 bases). CDR3 length: 11 amino acids. The germline V gene encodes CDR1 SQVTM and CDR2 ANQGSEA. This CDR3 reads CAFSEYNEQFF. In nucleotides, the CDR3 is TGCGCTTTTAGCGAGTACAATGAGCAGTTCTTC.

This clonotype was found a few times. The chain employs TRBV15 and TRBJ2-5, with 7 bases lining up with TRBD1. J gave up 5 bases and V 5 bases, and 11 bases lay outside the gene matches. The CDR3 has 15 amino acids. From germline, CDR1 is LNHNV and CDR2 YYDKDF (reference sequence). CDR3 residues: CATSPTDRAWETQYF. The DNA of the CDR3 is TGTGCCACCAGCCCGACCGACAGGGCTTGGGAGACCCAGTACTTC.

This clonotype was counted once. The rearrangement joins TRBV9 to TRBJ2-7; D perhaps matches TRBD1 (6 bases). The CDR3 is 14 residues long. The V end lost 7 bases, the J end lost 6 bases, and 20 bases lay between the germline ends. Germline-derived CDR1 and CDR2 are SGDLS and YYNGEE. CDR3: CASGPSGTSGEQYF. Written as DNA, the CDR3 is TGTGCCAGCGGCCCCTCCGGGACATCTGGCGAGCAGTACTTC.

This clonotype showed up just a few times. The V and J genes are TRBV9 and TRBJ1-1; D is unresolved. CDR1 is SGDLS and CDR2 is YYNGEE in the germline V gene. Trimming removed 4 bases from V and 6 bases from J, with 19 bases in between. The CDR3 is 15 amino acids. CDR3 nucleotide sequence: TGTGCCAGCAGCCCCGTCAGTGTCATCGTGGCTGAAGCTTTCTTT. Its translation is CASSPVSVIVAEAFF.

The chain links TRBV4-1 to TRBJ1-5; perhaps TRBD1 as D (5 bases). Trimming took 2 bases from V and 7 from J, leaving 9 bases between them. The CDR3 has 13 amino acids. CDR1 and CDR2 (germline): MGHRA, YSYEKL. CDR3 bases: TGCGCCAGCAGCCAATTTCAGGGCCAGCCCCAGCATTTT. This gives the protein CASSQFQGQPQHF.

This clonotype was recorded a few times. The chain carries TRBV15 and TRBJ1-3; D gene ambiguous. Germline loops: CDR1 LNHNV, CDR2 YYDKDF (reference sequence). Trimming stripped 3 bases from V and 8 bases from J, with 11 bases between. The CDR3 spans 13 residues. DNA of the CDR3: TGTGCCACCAGCAGGGACCCTGGGGACACCATATATTTT. It specifies CATSRDPGDTIYF.

V usage is TRBV5-4 and J usage is TRBJ1-1; 7 nucleotides align to TRBD1. Per the germline V gene, CDR1 is SGHNT and CDR2 is YYREEE (reference sequence). CDR3 length equals 13 residues. V lost 0 bases and J lost 8; bases outside the gene matches: 4. The CDR3 loop is CASSLGWTGEAFF. The CDR3 region has the DNA TGTGCCAGCAGCTTGGGTTGGACAGGAGAAGCTTTCTTT.

This clonotype was seen only a few times. This chain joins TRBV6-6 and TRBJ2-4, with a weak D call TRBD1 (5 bases). Germline loops: CDR1 MNHNY, CDR2 SVGAGI (reference sequence). Trimming took off 2 bases at V and 6 bases at J, with 11 bases between the two ends. CDR3 length equals 14 residues. The CDR3 sequence: CASSYLEGVNIQYF. CDR3 in DNA: TGTGCCAGCAGTTACCTAGAAGGGGTAAACATTCAGTACTTC.

The chain recombines TRBV7-9 with TRBJ1-4; 8 nucleotides align to TRBD1. The CDR3 extends over 16 amino acids. The V and J ends lost 3 bases and 5 bases, in that order; junction bases with no gene match: 8. CDR1 is SEHNR and CDR2 is FQNEAQ in the germline V gene (reference sequence). CDR3 in amino acids: CASSLPTGQGNEKLFF. The CDR3 DNA follows: TGTGCCAGCAGCTTGCCAACAGGACAGGGAAATGAAAAACTGTTTTTT.

The chain has TRBV29-1 and TRBJ2-1, with 11 bases that match TRBD2. CDR3 size: 13 residues. J lost 5 bases, V lost 6 bases, and 3 bases had no gene match. CDR1 and CDR2 (germline): SQVTM, ANQGSEA. For the CDR3, the DNA is TGCAGCGTCACTAGCGGGAGCAACAATGAGCAGTTCTTC. Amino acids: CSVTSGSNNEQFF.

This clonotype showed up just a few times. The chain recombines TRBV2 with TRBJ2-5; D might be TRBD2 (6 bases). The CDR3 runs to 11 residues. Germline V CDR1 and CDR2: SNHLY, FYNNEI. Trimming left V 7 bases short and J 5 bases short, with 8 bases between. The CDR3 sequence is CASKGLETQYF. The CDR3 bases are TGTGCCAGCAAGGGACTCGAGACCCAGTACTTC.

This clonotype was seen a handful of times. The chain is built from TRBV19 and TRBJ1-1; tentatively, D is TRBD1 (5 bases). There are 16 residues in the CDR3. CDR1 is LNHDA, CDR2 SQIVND, per germline (reference sequence). Trimming left V 4 bases short and J 0 bases short, with 15 bases between. CDR3 sequence reads: CASSRGREWVNTEAFF. CDR3 bases: TGTGCCAGTAGTAGGGGCAGGGAGTGGGTGAACACTGAAGCTTTCTTT.

This clonotype was observed a handful of times. The chain has TRBV7-9 and TRBJ2-5; D tentatively fits TRBD1 or TRBD2 (5 bases each). Germline V gene lookup returns CDR1 SEHNR and CDR2 FQNEAQ (reference sequence). Trimming cost V 2 bases and J 5 bases, with 21 bases left between them. CDR3 size: 17 residues. CDR3 DNA: TGTGCCAGCAGCTTACCGAGGGGTAACACGTTAGTGGAGACCCAGTACTTC. This translates into CASSLPRGNTLVETQYF.

This clonotype was seen a handful of times. The chain joins TRBV7-6 to TRBJ2-2; tentatively, D is TRBD1 (6 bases). Germline values: CDR1 SGHVS, CDR2 FNYEAQ. V was pared by 3 bases and J by 1 base, with 9 bases between. CDR3 length: 15 residues. The CDR3 sequence: CASSFWGLNTGELFF. CDR3 nucleotides: TGTGCCAGCAGCTTTTGGGGGCTGAACACCGGGGAGCTGTTTTTT.

V gene TRBV12-3 or TRBV12-4 combines with J gene TRBJ2-1; possible D gene TRBD2, 6 bases. V was cut by 6 bases and J by 10 bases, with 22 bases left in between. The CDR3 is 15 amino acids. The CDR3 DNA reads as TGTGCCAGCAGCCGAGGGACTTACTCGGGATTCGAGCAGTTCTTC. It is translated as CASSRGTYSGFEQFF.

This clonotype was counted a few times. V and J are TRBV9 and TRBJ1-1; a possible D gene is TRBD1 (5 bases). Germline V gives CDR1 SGDLS, CDR2 YYNGEE. CDR3 length: 14 amino acids. V was trimmed by 2 bases and J by 4 bases, leaving 12 bases between them. The CDR3 here is CASSVLTETTEAFF. CDR3 DNA sequence: TGTGCCAGCAGCGTCTTGACAGAAACCACTGAAGCTTTCTTT.

V and J are TRBV25-1 and TRBJ1-6; D not resolved. CDR1 is MGHDK and CDR2 is SYGVNS in the germline V gene. The CDR3 totals 13 residues. V was shortened by 3 bases and J by 6 bases, with 6 bases between the two germline ends. As DNA, the CDR3 is TGTGCCAGCAGTGACCTCATTAATTCACCCCTCCACTTT. Translated, it gives CASSDLINSPLHF.